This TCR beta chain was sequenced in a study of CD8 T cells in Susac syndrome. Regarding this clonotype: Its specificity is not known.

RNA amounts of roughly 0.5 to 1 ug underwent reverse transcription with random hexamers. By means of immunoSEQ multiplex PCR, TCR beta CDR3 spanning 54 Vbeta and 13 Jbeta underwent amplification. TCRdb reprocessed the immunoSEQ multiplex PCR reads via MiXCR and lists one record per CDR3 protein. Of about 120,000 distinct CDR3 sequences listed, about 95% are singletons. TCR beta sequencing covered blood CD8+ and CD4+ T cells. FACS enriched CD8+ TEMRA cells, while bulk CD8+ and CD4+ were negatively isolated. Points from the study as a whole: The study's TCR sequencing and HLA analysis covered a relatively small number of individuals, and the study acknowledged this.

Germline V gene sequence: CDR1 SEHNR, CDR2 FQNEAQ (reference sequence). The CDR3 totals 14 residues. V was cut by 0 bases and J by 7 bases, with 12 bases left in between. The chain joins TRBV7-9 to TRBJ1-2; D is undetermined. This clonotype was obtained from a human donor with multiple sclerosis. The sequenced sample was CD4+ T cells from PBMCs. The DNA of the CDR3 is TGTGCCAGCAGCTTAGCGCTCGTACCGCCTGGCTACACCTTC. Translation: CASSLALVPPGYTF.